This T cell receptor beta chain was captured in a study of CD8+ T cells in alopecia areata. Notes on the study in general: Scalp data also include sequences from resident alphabeta T cells of normal skin. Lesional scalp exceeded normal scalp in clonality, especially in alopecia totalis/universalis. Patients shared TCRs less clearly than mice did, possibly for HLA-related reasons.

Sorting of PBMCs yielded the CD4+ and CD8+ T cells. Extraction of RNA preceded its reverse transcription into cDNA, which served as the sequencing template. Here immunoSEQ multiplex PCR was the method, and the copy in TCRdb shows in-frame clones only, minus some. The repertoire includes around 100,000 clones, 55% of them detected once, and 8.8% sits in the top ten. On this clone itself: Antigen unknown.

This clonotype was obtained from a human donor in good health. The sequenced sample consisted of CD4+ T cells sorted from blood.

As DNA, the CDR3 is TGCAGCGTGGACACAGCGAACCAAGAGACCCAGTACTTC. Protein: CSVDTANQETQYF. This chain links TRBV29-1 with TRBJ2-5; maybe TRBD1 (5 bases). V lost 6 bases and J lost 0, with 11 bases in between. The CDR3 length is 13 residues. Germline V gene lookup returns CDR1 SQVTM and CDR2 ANQGSEA.